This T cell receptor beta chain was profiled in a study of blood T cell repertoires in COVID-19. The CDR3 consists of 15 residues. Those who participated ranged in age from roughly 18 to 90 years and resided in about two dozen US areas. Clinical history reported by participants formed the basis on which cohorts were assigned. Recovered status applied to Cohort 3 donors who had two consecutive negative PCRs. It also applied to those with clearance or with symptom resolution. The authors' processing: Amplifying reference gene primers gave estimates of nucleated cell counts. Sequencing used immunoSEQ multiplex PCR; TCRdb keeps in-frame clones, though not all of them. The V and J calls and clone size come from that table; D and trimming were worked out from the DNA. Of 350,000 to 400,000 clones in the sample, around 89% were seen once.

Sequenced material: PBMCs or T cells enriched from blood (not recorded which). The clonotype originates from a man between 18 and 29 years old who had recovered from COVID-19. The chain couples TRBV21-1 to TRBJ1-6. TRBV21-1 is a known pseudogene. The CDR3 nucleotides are TGTGCCAGCAATCGGGAGGACTCCTATAATTCACCCCTCCACTTT. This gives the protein CASNREDSYNSPLHF.